These 11 T cell receptor beta chains share one sample of origin, sequenced in a study of beta chain features in type 1 diabetes. As every portion of the isolated RNA was reverse transcribed, the sequencing read expressed TCRB transcripts. The repertoire was sequenced with immunoSEQ multiplex PCR; TCRdb's copy has only in-frame clones and lacks some. This sample has hundreds of thousands of clones, with 17% found just once. Sequenced input: naive CD4+ T cells from blood. The receptors shown here come from a woman between 18 and 30 years old in good health.

This clone turned up a few times. The sample contains more than one DNA sequence encoding this CDR3. The chain has TRBV19 and TRBJ2-5; possible D gene TRBD1, 5 bases. The ends were cut back, 3 bases at V and 2 bases at J, with 7 bases in the middle. Germline V gives CDR1 LNHDA, CDR2 SQIVND (reference sequence). This CDR3 region has 13 residues. This chain's CDR3 is CASSMGLQETQYF. CDR3 in DNA: TGTGCCAGTAGTATGGGGCTACAAGAGACCCAGTACTTC.

This clone was found a few times. The genes are TRBV2 and TRBJ2-3, with TRBD2 matching 7 bases. The CDR3 loop spans 16 amino acids. V lost 6 bases to trimming and J lost 2 bases; unmatched junction nucleotides: 11. Germline V gene sequence: CDR1 SNHLY, CDR2 FYNNEI. The DNA for the CDR3 is TGTGCCAGCAGGAGGAAGACTAGCCGCACCACAGATACGCAGTATTTT. The encoded protein is CASRRKTSRTTDTQYF.

This sequence joins TRBV9 and TRBJ2-7, with TRBD2 matching over 8 bases. The length of the CDR3 is 16 residues. CDR1 is SGDLS and CDR2 is YYNGEE in the germline V gene. Trimming took 0 bases from V and 3 from J; bases not matched to a gene: 8. The chain's CDR3 is CASSVGSGNAIYEQYF. The DNA of the CDR3 is TGTGCCAGCAGCGTAGGTAGCGGGAATGCTATCTACGAGCAGTACTTC. The full variable domain, its missing parts supplied by reference TRBV9 and TRBJ2-7, is DSGVTQTPKHLITATGQRVTLRCSPRSGDLSVYWYQQSLDQGLQFLIQYYNGEERAKGNILERFSAQQFPDLHSELNLSSLELGDSALYFCASSVGSGNAIYEQYFGPGTRLTVT.

This sequence joins TRBV9 and TRBJ2-1, with D tentatively TRBD2 (6 bases). The CDR3 runs 16 residues. Trimming removed 0 bases at V and 9 bases at J, with 19 bases between. CDR1 is SGDLS and CDR2 is YYNGEE in the germline V gene. CDR3 region: CASSVALSLLGSEQFF. DNA of the CDR3: TGTGCCAGCAGCGTAGCGCTGTCCCTGCTCGGGAGTGAGCAGTTCTTC.

This chain connects TRBV4-2 to TRBJ2-6; 8 bases fit TRBD1. Per the germline V gene, CDR1 is LGHNA and CDR2 is YNFKEQ. Unmatched junction bases numbered 13, after V lost 4 bases and J lost 2 bases. The CDR3 runs 19 residues. The DNA of the CDR3 is TGTGCCAGCAGCCCGGTAACAGGGGGAACTCACACTGGGGCCAACGTCCTGACTTTC. It is translated as CASSPVTGGTHTGANVLTF.

This clone has just a few counts. V gene TRBV2 combines with J gene TRBJ1-5; D is ambiguous. Germline CDR1 SNHLY, CDR2 FYNNEI. V was pared by 4 bases and J by 4 bases, with 14 bases between. The CDR3 spans 15 residues. The CDR3 is CASSGGIDNNQPQHF. The CDR3 bases are TGTGCCAGCAGTGGCGGAATCGACAATAATCAGCCCCAGCATTTT. Variable domain in full (rest from reference TRBV2 and TRBJ1-5): EPEVTQTPSHQVTQMGQEVILRCVPISNHLYFYWYRQILGQKVEFLVSFYNNEISEKSEIFDDQFSVERPDGSNFTLKIRSTKLEDSAMYFCASSGGIDNNQPQHFGDGTRLSIL.

This clone occurred a few times. The V and J genes are TRBV28 and TRBJ1-2; D is undetermined. Germline assignment: CDR1 MDHEN and CDR2 SYDVKM. The CDR3 totals 15 residues. Trimming pared 6 bases from V and 2 bases from J, leaving 16 bases between. The CDR3 reads CASSRQFGRNYGYTF. The CDR3 nucleotides are TGTGCCAGCAGCCGCCAGTTCGGAAGGAACTATGGCTACACCTTC.

The table lists this clone with a few counts. V usage is TRBV6-5 and J usage is TRBJ1-4; D not certain. This CDR3 spans 15 amino acids. Looked up from germline, CDR1 is MNHEY and CDR2 is SVGAGI. The V end lost 0 bases, the J end lost 8 bases, and 13 bases lay between the germline ends. Written as DNA, the CDR3 is TGTGCCAGCAGTTACTCGAACTCCCCGCGAGAAAAACTGTTTTTT. Translated: CASSYSNSPREKLFF.

This clone has just a few counts. This chain connects TRBV28 to TRBJ2-7, with 9 bases lining up with TRBD1. The V and J ends lost 7 bases and 3 bases, in that order; junction bases with no gene match: 10. This CDR3 comprises 15 residues. Looked up from germline, CDR1 is MDHEN and CDR2 is SYDVKM. CDR3 in amino acids: CASTLGADRGYEQYF. CDR3 coding DNA: TGTGCCAGCACCCTGGGGGCGGACAGGGGCTACGAGCAGTACTTC.

The chain is built from TRBV7-9 and TRBJ2-1; 11 nucleotides agree with TRBD2. The CDR3 totals 16 residues. Germline CDR1 and CDR2: SEHNR and FQNEAQ (reference sequence). Germline trimming cut 5 bases from V and 4 bases from J; bases unmatched to any gene: 7. In DNA, the CDR3 is TGTGCCAGCAGCGCATACGGGACTAGCGGTTACAATGAGCAGTTCTTC. Its protein is CASSAYGTSGYNEQFF.

This clone was detected a few times. The gene calls are TRBV5-4 and TRBJ2-3; D is uncertain. Looked up from germline, CDR1 is SGHNT and CDR2 is YYREEE (reference sequence). Deletions cut 6 bases from V and 6 bases from J, with 11 bases between. The CDR3 spans 12 residues. The chain's CDR3 is CASTRISDTQYF. The CDR3 DNA follows: TGTGCCAGCACCCGGATAAGCGATACGCAGTATTTT.